One sample yielded the 9 T cell receptor beta chains listed below, sequenced in a study of preoperative IRX-2 immunotherapy in early breast cancer. TCRdb's table, derived via immunoSEQ multiplex PCR, lists solely in-frame clones and lacks some. The sample lists some 59,000 clones; roughly 94% were seen once. Treatment in this sample: preoperative locoregional IRX-2 cytokine immunotherapy. The sample was taken from a patient treated with IRX-2 immunotherapy. These TCRs come from a human donor with breast cancer.

The J gene is TRBJ2-2, the V gene TRBV7-9, with 9 bases aligning to TRBD2. In germline, CDR1 is SEHNR, CDR2 FQNEAQ (reference sequence). The CDR3 runs to 17 residues. Trimming cost V 5 bases and J 3 bases; bases outside gene matches: 10. CDR3 in amino acids: CASSTHPLAGYTGELFF. In DNA form, the CDR3 reads TGTGCCAGCAGCACCCATCCCCTAGCGGGATACACCGGGGAGCTGTTTTTT.

This clone was seen just once. The chain couples TRBV7-6 to TRBJ2-2, with a weak D call TRBD1 (6 bases). From germline, CDR1 is SGHVS and CDR2 FNYEAQ. The CDR3 is 15 residues long. With 2 bases removed from V and 5 bases from J, the gap between germline ends came to 12 bases. In DNA, the CDR3 is TGTGCCAGCAGCTTAACGCAGGGGCAGACCGGGGAGCTGTTTTTT. It specifies CASSLTQGQTGELFF. The variable domain in full, completed from reference TRBV7-6 and TRBJ2-2, reads GAGVSQSPRYKVTKRGQDVALRCDPISGHVSLYWYRQALGQGPEFLTYFNYEAQQDKSGLPNDRFSAERPEGSISTLTIQRTEQRDSAMYRCASSLTQGQTGELFFGEGSRLTVL.

The chain couples TRBV5-1 to TRBJ1-4, with D perhaps matching TRBD1 (5 bases). Germline V gene data show CDR1 as SGHRS and CDR2 as YFSETQ. V lost 4 bases and J 0 bases, leaving 16 bases between the germline ends. The CDR3 sequence is 17 residues long. In DNA form, the CDR3 reads TGCGCCAGCAGCGGGCAGGGTTTGGGAGCAACTAATGAAAAACTGTTTTTT. It codes for CASSGQGLGATNEKLFF.

The chain links TRBV21-1 to TRBJ1-1; the D call in the table, TRBD1, was not verified against the DNA. TRBV21-1 represents a pseudogene. The CDR3 has 16 residues. The CDR3 bases are TGTGCCAGCAAGGCAGGACAGGAGACTTCGAACACTGAAGCTTTCTTT. Its protein is CASKAGQETSNTEAFF.

CDR3 in amino acids: CASSSLRGPNQPQHF. CDR3 in DNA: TGTGCCAGTAGTAGTTTAAGAGGACCGAATCAGCCCCAGCATTTT. J is TRBJ1-5 and V is TRBV19; no clear D. The CDR3 is 15 residues long. The V gene lost 4 bases and the J gene lost 4 bases, with 14 bases spanning the gap. The V gene's germline CDR1 is LNHDA and CDR2 SQIVND (reference sequence).

The chain carries TRBV9 and TRBJ2-5; 11 bases line up with TRBD2. This CDR3 region has 16 residues. Germline loops: CDR1 SGDLS, CDR2 YYNGEE. V gave up 0 bases and J gave up 2 bases; unmatched junction bases: 3. CDR3 sequence: CASSVVAGGPQETQYF. In nucleotides, the CDR3 is TGTGCCAGCAGCGTAGTAGCGGGGGGGCCACAAGAGACCCAGTACTTC.

This rearrangement joins TRBV18 to TRBJ2-2; D is ambiguous. The CDR3 totals 16 residues. In germline, CDR1 is KGHSH, CDR2 LQKENI. V was trimmed by 3 bases and J by 1 base, leaving 12 bases between them. The CDR3 bases are TGTGCCAGCTCACCCATCCCCCCAAGGAACACCGGGGAGCTGTTTTTT. Encoded protein: CASSPIPPRNTGELFF.

The chain combines TRBV11-2 with TRBJ2-5; 11 bases map to TRBD1. The better agreement between TRBJ2-7 and the DNA end casts doubt on the J call. CDR1 is SGHAT, CDR2 FQNNGV, per germline. This CDR3 region has 13 residues. The CDR3, as DNA: TGTGCCAGCAGCTTCGGGACAGGGGGCGAGCAGTACTTC. Its protein is CASSFGTGGEQYF.

This chain connects TRBV28 to TRBJ2-5, with 8 bases fitting TRBD1. CDR1 MDHEN and CDR2 SYDVKM come from the germline V gene. The CDR3 sequence is 14 residues long. Trimming removed 7 bases from V and 2 bases from J; junction bases left unmatched: 6. This CDR3 reads CASIGTGPQETQYF. CDR3 in DNA: TGTGCCAGCATTGGGACAGGACCTCAAGAGACCCAGTACTTC.